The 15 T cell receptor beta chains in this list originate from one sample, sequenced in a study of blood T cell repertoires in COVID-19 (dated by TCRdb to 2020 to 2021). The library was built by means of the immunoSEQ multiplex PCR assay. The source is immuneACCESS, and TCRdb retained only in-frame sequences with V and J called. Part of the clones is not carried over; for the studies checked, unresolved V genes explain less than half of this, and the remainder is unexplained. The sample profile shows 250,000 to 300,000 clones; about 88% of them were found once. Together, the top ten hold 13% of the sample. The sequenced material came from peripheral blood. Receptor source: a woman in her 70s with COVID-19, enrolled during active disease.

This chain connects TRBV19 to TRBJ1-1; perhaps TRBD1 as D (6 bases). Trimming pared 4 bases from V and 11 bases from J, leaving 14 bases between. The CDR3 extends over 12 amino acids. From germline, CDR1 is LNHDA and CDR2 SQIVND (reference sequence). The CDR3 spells CASSRARGHAFF. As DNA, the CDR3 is TGTGCCAGTAGTAGGGCCAGGGGACATGCTTTCTTT.

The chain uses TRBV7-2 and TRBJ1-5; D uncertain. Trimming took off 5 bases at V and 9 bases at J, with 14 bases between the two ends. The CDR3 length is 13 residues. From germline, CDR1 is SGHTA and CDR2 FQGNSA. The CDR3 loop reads CASSPEGRGPQHF. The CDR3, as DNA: TGTGCCAGCAGCCCGGAGGGCCGGGGGCCCCAGCATTTT.

The CDR3 region has the DNA TGCGCCAGCAGCCTTCGAGTCGAGAACACTGAAGCTTTCTTT. It encodes CASSLRVENTEAFF. The chain recombines TRBV4-3 with TRBJ1-1; D is unresolved. Germline V CDR1 and CDR2: LGHNA, YSLEER. The CDR3 loop spans 14 amino acids. V was cut by 4 bases and J by 1 base, with 10 bases left in between.

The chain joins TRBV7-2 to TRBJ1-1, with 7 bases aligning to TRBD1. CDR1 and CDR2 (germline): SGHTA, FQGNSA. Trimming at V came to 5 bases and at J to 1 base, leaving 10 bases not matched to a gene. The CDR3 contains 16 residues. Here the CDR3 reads CASSPKGAFQNTEAFF. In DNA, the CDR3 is TGTGCCAGCAGCCCCAAGGGGGCCTTTCAGAACACTGAAGCTTTCTTT.

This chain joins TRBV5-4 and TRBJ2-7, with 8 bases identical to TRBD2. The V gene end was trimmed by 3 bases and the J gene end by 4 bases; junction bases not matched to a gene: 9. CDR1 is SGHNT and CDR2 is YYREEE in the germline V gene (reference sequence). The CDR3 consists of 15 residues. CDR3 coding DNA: TGTGCCAGCAGCTCTGGACGGGGGGGCGGGTACGAGCAGTACTTC. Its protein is CASSSGRGGGYEQYF.

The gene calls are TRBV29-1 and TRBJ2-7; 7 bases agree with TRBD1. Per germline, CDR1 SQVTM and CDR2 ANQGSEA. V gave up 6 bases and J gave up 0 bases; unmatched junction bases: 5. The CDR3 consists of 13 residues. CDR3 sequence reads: CSVTGANSYEQYF. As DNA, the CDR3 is TGCAGCGTCACAGGGGCCAACTCCTACGAGCAGTACTTC.

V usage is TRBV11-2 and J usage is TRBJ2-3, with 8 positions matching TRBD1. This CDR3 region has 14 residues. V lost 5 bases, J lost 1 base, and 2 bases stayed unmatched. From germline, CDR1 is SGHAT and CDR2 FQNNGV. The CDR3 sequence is CASSQGQGTDTQYF. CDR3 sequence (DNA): TGTGCCAGCAGCCAGGGACAGGGCACAGATACGCAGTATTTT.

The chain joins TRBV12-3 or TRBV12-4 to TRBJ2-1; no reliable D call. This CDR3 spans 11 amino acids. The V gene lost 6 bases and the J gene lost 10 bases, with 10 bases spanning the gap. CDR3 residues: CASSSGREQFF. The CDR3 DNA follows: TGTGCCAGCAGCTCAGGTAGAGAGCAGTTCTTC.

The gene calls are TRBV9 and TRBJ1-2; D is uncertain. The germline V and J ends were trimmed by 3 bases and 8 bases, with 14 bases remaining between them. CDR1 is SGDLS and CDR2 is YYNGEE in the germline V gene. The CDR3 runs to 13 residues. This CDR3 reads CASSDAGSWGYTF. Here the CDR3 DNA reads TGTGCCAGCAGCGATGCAGGTTCGTGGGGCTACACCTTC. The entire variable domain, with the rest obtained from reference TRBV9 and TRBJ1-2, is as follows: DSGVTQTPKHLITATGQRVTLRCSPRSGDLSVYWYQQSLDQGLQFLIQYYNGEERAKGNILERFSAQQFPDLHSELNLSSLELGDSALYFCASSDAGSWGYTFGSGTRLTVV.

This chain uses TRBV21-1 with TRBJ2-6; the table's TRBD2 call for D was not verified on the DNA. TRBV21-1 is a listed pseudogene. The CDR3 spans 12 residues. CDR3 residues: CARGAGANVLTF. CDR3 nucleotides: TGTGCCCGGGGAGCTGGGGCCAACGTCCTGACTTTC.

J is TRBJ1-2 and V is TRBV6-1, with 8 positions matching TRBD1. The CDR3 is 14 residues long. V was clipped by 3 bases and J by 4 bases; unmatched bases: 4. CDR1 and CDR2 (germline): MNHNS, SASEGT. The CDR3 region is CASSDRGRLYGYTF. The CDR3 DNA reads TGTGCCAGCAGTGACAGGGGGCGCCTCTATGGCTACACCTTC.

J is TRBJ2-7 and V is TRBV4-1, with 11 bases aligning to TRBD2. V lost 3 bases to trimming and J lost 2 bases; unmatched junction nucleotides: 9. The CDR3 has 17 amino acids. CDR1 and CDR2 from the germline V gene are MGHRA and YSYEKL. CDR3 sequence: CASSHALAGGIPYEQYF. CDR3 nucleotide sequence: TGCGCCAGCAGCCACGCCCTAGCGGGGGGCATTCCCTACGAGCAGTACTTC.

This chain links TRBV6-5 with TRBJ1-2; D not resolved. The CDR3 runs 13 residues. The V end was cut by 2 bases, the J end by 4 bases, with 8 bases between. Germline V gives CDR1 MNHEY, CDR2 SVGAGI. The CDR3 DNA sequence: TGTGCCAGCAGTTACGAGCGGGGCTATGGCTACACCTTC. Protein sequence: CASSYERGYGYTF.

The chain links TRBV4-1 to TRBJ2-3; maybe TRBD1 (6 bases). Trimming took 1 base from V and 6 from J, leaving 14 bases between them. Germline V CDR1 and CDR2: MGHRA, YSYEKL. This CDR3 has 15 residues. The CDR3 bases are TGCGCCAGCAGCCAAGGGGACACTAGTTTTGATACGCAGTATTTT. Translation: CASSQGDTSFDTQYF.

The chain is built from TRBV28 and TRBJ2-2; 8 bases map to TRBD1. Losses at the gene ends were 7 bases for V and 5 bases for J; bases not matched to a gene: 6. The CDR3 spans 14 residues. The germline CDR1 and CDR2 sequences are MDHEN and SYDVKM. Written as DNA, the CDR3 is TGTGCCAGCACCCGGACAGGGATGACCGGGGAGCTGTTTTTT. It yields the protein CASTRTGMTGELFF. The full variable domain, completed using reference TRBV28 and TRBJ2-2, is DVKVTQSSRYLVKRTGEKVFLECVQDMDHENMFWYRQDPGLGLRLIYFSYDVKMKEKGDIPEGYSVSREKKERFSLILESASTNQTSMYLCASTRTGMTGELFFGEGSRLTVL.